The following is a T cell receptor beta chain sequence with its context. Only in-frame clones appear in the TCRdb table, and some are missing; sequencing was by immunoSEQ multiplex PCR. The sample has 300,000 to 400,000 clones, approximately 87% seen once. This sample is drawn from a study of blood T cell repertoires in COVID-19. Study-level information: Both acute and convalescent COVID-19 samples were obtained from the United States, Italy and Spain. T cells, B-cell-depleted T cells, or PBMCs provided the cDNA or gDNA that served as material.

The ends lost 0 bases at V and 7 bases at J; junction bases unmatched: 5. CDR1 is LGHDT and CDR2 is YNNKEL in the germline V gene (reference sequence). CDR3 length equals 14 residues. Seattle enrolled patients during active infection and tracked them longitudinally. This TCR came from a woman aged 25 to 39 with COVID-19, enrolled during active disease. The chain uses TRBV3-1 (or the pseudogene TRBV3-2) and TRBJ1-1; 7 bases align to TRBD1. Sequenced material: peripheral blood. The CDR3 protein is CASSQEDRQGEAFF. CDR3 sequence (DNA): TGTGCCAGCAGCCAAGAGGACCGACAGGGTGAAGCTTTCTTT.